This TCR beta chain was documented in a study of blood T cell repertoires in COVID-19. The wider study: From T cells, B-cell-depleted T cells, or PBMCs came the material, which was cDNA or gDNA.

Generated by immunoSEQ multiplex PCR, the TCRdb table keeps only in-frame clones and is missing some. The table lists 88,000 or so clones, around 88% of them singletons, with under 8.5% in the top ten. CDR3 size: 13 residues. V lost 6 bases, J lost 7 bases, and 5 bases stayed unmatched. The V gene's germline CDR1 is MNHEY and CDR2 SMNVEV (reference sequence). This receptor was taken from a man aged 55 to 70 with acute or convalescent COVID-19. The sequencing sample was made of peripheral blood. The J gene is TRBJ2-2, the V gene TRBV27, with TRBD2 matching 7 bases. The CDR3 sequence: CASRPGLVGELFF. DNA of the CDR3: TGTGCCAGCAGACCTGGACTAGTCGGGGAGCTGTTTTTT.